This entry features one T cell receptor (beta chain) sequence. The sample originates from a study of shared T cell receptors in the human thymus. This CDR3 comprises 16 residues. Germline values: CDR1 SGDLS, CDR2 YYNGEE. V was pared by 1 base and J by 0 bases, with 8 bases between. Method: immunoSEQ multiplex PCR; TCRdb's copy keeps in-frame clones and lacks some. Of 720,000 or so clones in the sample, 70% to 90% were seen once. Separately, the same data were catalogued under a study of human thymus T cells.

The chain couples TRBV9 to TRBJ2-6; D is ambiguous. The sequenced sample consisted of thymocytes. The receptor was isolated from a girl less than two years old with a congenital heart defect. The CDR3 DNA reads TGTGCCAGCAGCGTACCCGTTTACTCTGGGGCCAACGTCCTGACTTTC. Protein: CASSVPVYSGANVLTF.